This TCR beta chain was documented in a study of cytomegalovirus exposure and HLA in healthy donors. Study conclusions and caveats: Later analysis associated a missense DCLRE1C variant with TCR beta V- and J-gene trimming. The investigators catalogued 150 to 200 TCR beta chains as cytomegalovirus-associated. In all likelihood, a cluster of highly shared sequence variants was a sequencing artifact.

This clone was seen only once. No antigen is known for it. The germline V and J ends were trimmed by 1 base and 3 bases, with 13 bases remaining between them. This CDR3 region has 15 residues. Germline CDR1 is MNHNS and CDR2 is SASEGT. The primer mix had 60 Vbeta and 13 Jbeta primers. Libraries were prepared by immunoSEQ multiplex PCR; TCRdb keeps only in-frame clonotypes and omits some of them. The data show about 200,000 clones, with roughly 70% seen just once and 1.5% to 2% held by the top ten. Sequenced material: PBMCs. V and J are TRBV6-1 and TRBJ2-7; D perhaps matches TRBD2 (6 bases). The clonotype was recovered from a woman aged 25 to 45 in good health and CMV-seronegative. Here the CDR3 reads CASSEGVGGFYEQYF. CDR3 nucleotides: TGTGCCAGCAGTGAAGGGGTGGGGGGATTCTACGAGCAGTACTTC.